The clone carrying this T cell receptor beta chain was recorded once. Its specificity is unknown. Amplification by 5'RACE using constant-segment primers produced TCR alpha and TCR beta cDNA libraries that carried sample barcodes and UMIs. TCRdb redid the calling of the 5' RACE reads with MiXCR, one entry per CDR3 protein. Of around 29,000 distinct CDR3 sequences detected, roughly 15% appear once; the ten largest clones hold 1.4%. This sample stems from a study of T-cell memory formation after mild COVID-19. The overall study: There were largely donor-specific TCR clusters.

The CDR3 spans 19 residues. Unmatched junction bases numbered 10, after V lost 1 base and J lost 1 base. The germline V gene has CDR1 SEHNR and CDR2 FQNEAQ (reference sequence). Study observations and caveats: SARS-CoV-2 specificity was not confirmed for second-wave clones peaking on day 37. Later expanders leaned CD4+, whereas day 15 to 85 contracting clones were balanced CD4/CD8.

The receptor was isolated from an adult who had mild COVID-19 (a few samples of this study predate the infection). Cell type and time point are not known. The chain uses TRBV7-9 and TRBJ2-6; 7 positions match TRBD1. The sample consisted of PBMCs or a T cell subset sorted from them (not recorded which). CDR3 residues: CASSLEGHRGRSGANVLTF. The CDR3 DNA is TGTGCCAGCAGCTTAGAAGGTCACAGGGGCAGATCTGGGGCCAACGTCCTGACTTTC.